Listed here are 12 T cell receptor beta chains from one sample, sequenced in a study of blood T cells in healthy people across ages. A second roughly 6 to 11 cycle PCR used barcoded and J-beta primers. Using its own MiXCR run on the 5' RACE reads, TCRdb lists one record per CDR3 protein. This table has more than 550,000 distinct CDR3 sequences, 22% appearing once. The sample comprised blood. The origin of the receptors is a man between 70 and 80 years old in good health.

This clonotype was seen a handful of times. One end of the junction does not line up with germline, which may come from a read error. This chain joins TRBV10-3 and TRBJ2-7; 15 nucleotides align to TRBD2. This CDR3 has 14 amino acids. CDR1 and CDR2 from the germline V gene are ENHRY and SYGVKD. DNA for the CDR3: TGTGCCATCAGCGGGACTAGCGGGGGGCACGAGCGGTACTTC. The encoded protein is CAISGTSGGHERYF.

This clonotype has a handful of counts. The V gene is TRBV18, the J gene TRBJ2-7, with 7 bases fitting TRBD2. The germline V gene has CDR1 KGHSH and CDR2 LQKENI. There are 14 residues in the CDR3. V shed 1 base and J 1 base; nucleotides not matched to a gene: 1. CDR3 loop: CASSPREGSYEQYF. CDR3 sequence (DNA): TGTGCCAGCTCACCACGGGAGGGGTCCTACGAGCAGTACTTC.

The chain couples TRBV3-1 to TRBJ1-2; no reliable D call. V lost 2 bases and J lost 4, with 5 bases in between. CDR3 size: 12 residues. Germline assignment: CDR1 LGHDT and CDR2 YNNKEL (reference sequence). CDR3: CASSQLGYGYTF. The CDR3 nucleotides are TGTGCCAGCAGCCAACTCGGCTATGGCTACACCTTC.

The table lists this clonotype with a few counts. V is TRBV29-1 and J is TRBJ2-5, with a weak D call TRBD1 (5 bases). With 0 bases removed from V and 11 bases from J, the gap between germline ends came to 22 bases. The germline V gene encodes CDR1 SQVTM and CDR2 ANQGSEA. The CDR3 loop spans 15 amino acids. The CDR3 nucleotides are TGCAGCGTTGAAGATGGGGCCCCGAACCGATTAGAGCAGTACTTC. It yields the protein CSVEDGAPNRLEQYF.

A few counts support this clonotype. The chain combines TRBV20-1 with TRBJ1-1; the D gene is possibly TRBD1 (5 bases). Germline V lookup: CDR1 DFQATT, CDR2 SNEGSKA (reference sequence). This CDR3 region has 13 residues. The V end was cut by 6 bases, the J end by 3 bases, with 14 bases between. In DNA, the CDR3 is TGCAGTGCCCCCAGGTGGGACCACACTGAAGCTTTCTTT. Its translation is CSAPRWDHTEAFF.

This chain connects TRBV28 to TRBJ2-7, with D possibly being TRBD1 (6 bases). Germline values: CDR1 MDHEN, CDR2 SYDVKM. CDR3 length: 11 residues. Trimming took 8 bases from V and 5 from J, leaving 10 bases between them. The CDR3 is CASGGFHEQYF. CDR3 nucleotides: TGTGCCAGCGGGGGCTTCCACGAGCAGTACTTC.

The CDR3 DNA reads as TGCGCCAGCAGCCAAGATTGGGCTAGGCTCGATGAGCAGTTCTTC. Translation: CASSQDWARLDEQFF. The rearrangement links TRBV4-3 to TRBJ2-5, with D hard to call. The end of the DNA fits TRBJ2-1 better, so the J call may be wrong. Germline V gene sequence: CDR1 LGHNA, CDR2 YSLEER. This CDR3 is built from 15 residues.

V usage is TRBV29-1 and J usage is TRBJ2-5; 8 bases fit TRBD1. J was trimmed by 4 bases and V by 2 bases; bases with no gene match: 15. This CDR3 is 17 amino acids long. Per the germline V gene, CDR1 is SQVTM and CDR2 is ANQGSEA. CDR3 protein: CSVEPPTGTGLGETQYF. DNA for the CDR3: TGCAGCGTTGAACCCCCTACCGGGACAGGATTGGGAGAGACCCAGTACTTC.

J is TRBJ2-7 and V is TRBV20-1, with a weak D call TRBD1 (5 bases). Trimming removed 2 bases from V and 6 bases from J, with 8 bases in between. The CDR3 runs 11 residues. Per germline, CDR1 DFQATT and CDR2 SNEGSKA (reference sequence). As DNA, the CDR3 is TGCAGTGCTAGACAGGGAACCGAGCAGTACTTC. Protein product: CSARQGTEQYF.

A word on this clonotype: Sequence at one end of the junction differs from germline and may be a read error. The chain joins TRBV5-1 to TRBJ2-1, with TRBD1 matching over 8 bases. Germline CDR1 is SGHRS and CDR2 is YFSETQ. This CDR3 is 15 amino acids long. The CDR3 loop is CTSSLATGDVNEQFF. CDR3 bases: TGCACCAGCAGCTTGGCGACAGGGGACGTAAATGAGCAGTTCTTC.

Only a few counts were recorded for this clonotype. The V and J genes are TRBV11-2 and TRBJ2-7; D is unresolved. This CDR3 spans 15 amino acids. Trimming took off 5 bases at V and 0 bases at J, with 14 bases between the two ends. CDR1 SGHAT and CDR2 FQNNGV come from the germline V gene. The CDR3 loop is CASSLTEISSYEQYF. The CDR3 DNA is TGTGCCAGCAGCCTCACAGAAATCAGCTCCTACGAGCAGTACTTC.

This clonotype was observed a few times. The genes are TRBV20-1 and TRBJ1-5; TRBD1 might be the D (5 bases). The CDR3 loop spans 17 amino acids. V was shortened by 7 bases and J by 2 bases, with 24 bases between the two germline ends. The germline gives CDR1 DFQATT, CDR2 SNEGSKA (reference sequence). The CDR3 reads CSVSRSGPTKGNQPQHF. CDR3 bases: TGCAGTGTTAGTCGATCGGGGCCGACGAAAGGCAATCAGCCCCAGCATTTT.